This T cell receptor (beta chain) was observed in a study of cytomegalovirus exposure and HLA in healthy donors. A multiplex PCR was run with 60 Vbeta primers and 13 Jbeta primers. Assay used: immunoSEQ multiplex PCR; TCRdb lists only in-frame clones, some missing. This table holds approximately 140,000 clones, around 57% found once. Input material: PBMCs. The receptor was derived from a male donor in good health and CMV-seronegative.

DNA of the CDR3: TGCGCCAGCAGCCAAGAAGGAAGAGGGTTTGAAAAACTGTTTTTT. Translating gives CASSQEGRGFEKLFF. The J gene is TRBJ1-4, the V gene TRBV4-3; D gene ambiguous. Deletions cut 0 bases from V and 7 bases from J, with 12 bases between. The CDR3 is made up of 15 amino acids. The V gene's germline CDR1 is LGHNA and CDR2 YSLEER.